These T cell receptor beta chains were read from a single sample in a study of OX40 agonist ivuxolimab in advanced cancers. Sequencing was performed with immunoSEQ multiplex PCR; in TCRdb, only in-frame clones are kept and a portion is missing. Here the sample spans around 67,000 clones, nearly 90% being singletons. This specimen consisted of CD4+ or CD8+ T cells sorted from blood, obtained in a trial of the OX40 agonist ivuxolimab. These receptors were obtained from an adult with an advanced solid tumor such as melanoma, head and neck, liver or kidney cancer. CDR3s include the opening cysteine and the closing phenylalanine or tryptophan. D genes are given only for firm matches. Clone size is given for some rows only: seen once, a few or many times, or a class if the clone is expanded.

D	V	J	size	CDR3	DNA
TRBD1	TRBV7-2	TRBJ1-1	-	CASSRTGGGQNTEAFF	TGTGCCAGCAGCCGGACAGGGGGTGGACAAAACACTGAAGCTTTCTTT
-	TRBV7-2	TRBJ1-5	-	CASATIGGQIQPQHF	TGTGCCAGCGCCACAATAGGGGGGCAAATTCAGCCCCAGCATTTT
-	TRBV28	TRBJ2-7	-	CASLGLRQQYF	TGTGCCAGCTTGGGTTTACGACAGCAGTACTTC
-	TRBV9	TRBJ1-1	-	CASSPREIGNTEAFF	TGTGCCAGCAGCCCGAGGGAGATTGGGAACACTGAAGCTTTCTTT
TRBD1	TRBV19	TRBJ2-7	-	CASSIATARRGRPYEQYF	TGTGCCAGTAGTATAGCCACCGCTAGAAGGGGGCGCCCCTACGAGCAGTACTTC
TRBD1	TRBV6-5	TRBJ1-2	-	CASSRDRNGYTF	TGTGCCAGCAGTCGGGACAGAAATGGCTACACCTTC
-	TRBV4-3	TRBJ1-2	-	CASSQDPARSLGYTF	TGCGCCAGCAGCCAAGATCCGGCCAGGTCCTTAGGCTACACCTTC
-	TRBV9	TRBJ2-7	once	CASSVGPTYEQYF	TGTGCCAGCAGCGTAGGTCCAACCTACGAGCAGTACTTC
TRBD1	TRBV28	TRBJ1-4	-	CASSPIGTGGTNEKLFF	TGTGCCAGCAGTCCCATCGGGACAGGGGGAACTAATGAAAAACTGTTTTTT
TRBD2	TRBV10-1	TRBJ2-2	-	CASSEGKGRDPNTGELFF	TGCGCCAGCAGTGAGGGGAAAGGGAGGGATCCGAACACCGGGGAGCTGTTTTTT
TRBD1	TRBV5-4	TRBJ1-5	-	CASSWPPPQGPDQPQHF	TGTGCCAGCAGCTGGCCCCCCCCACAGGGGCCGGATCAGCCCCAGCATTTT
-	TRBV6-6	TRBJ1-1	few	CASTDPGDGTEAFF	TGTGCCAGCACGGACCCAGGGGACGGGACTGAAGCTTTCTTT
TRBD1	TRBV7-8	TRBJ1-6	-	CASSPLTGRNSPLHF	TGTGCCAGCAGCCCTTTGACAGGGCGAAATTCACCCCTCCACTTT
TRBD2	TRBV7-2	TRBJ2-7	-	CASSVLAFHEQYF	TGTGCCAGCAGCGTACTAGCGTTCCACGAGCAGTACTTC
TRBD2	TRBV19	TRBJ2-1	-	CASSHRAGDSYNEQFF	TGTGCCAGTAGTCACCGAGCGGGAGACTCCTACAATGAGCAGTTCTTC
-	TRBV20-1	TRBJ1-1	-	CKGHVNTEAFF	TGCAAGGGACACGTAAACACTGAAGCTTTCTTT
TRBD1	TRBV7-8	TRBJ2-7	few	CASSLGTGSYEQYF	TGTGCCAGCAGCTTGGGGACAGGCTCCTACGAGCAGTACTTC
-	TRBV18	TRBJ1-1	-	CASSPRDTEGGTEAFF	TGTGCCAGCTCACCCCGGGACACCGAGGGGGGCACTGAAGCTTTCTTT
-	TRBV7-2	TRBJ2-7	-	CASSLDGGVAREQYF	TGTGCCAGCAGCTTAGATGGTGGGGTGGCGAGGGAGCAGTACTTC
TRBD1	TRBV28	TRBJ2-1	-	CASSSAGTGRNEQFF	TGTGCCAGCAGTTCCGCGGGGACAGGGAGGAATGAGCAGTTCTTC
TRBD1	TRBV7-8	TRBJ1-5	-	CASGTGRGGNQPQHF	TGTGCCAGCGGTACGGGCAGGGGGGGGAATCAGCCCCAGCATTTT
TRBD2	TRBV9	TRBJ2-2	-	CASSPLGGGNTGELFF	TGTGCCAGCAGCCCACTGGGCGGGGGGAACACCGGGGAGCTGTTTTTT
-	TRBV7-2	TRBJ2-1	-	CASSLDYRVHEQFF	TGTGCCAGCAGCTTAGATTACAGGGTCCATGAGCAGTTCTTC